The 5 T cell receptor beta chains presented below share a single source sample, sequenced in a study of shared clonotypes between healthy human individuals. The assay was immunoSEQ multiplex PCR, and TCRdb's table has in-frame clones only and misses some. The sample holds roughly 2 million clones, more than 90% seen once. The specimen sequenced was naive CD4+ T cells sorted from blood. Specified subset: CD45RA+ positively selected. All receptors come from a man between 18 and 35 years old in good health.

This rearrangement joins TRBV7-3 to TRBJ1-4; D remains ambiguous. Germline V CDR1 and CDR2: SGHTA, FQGTGA. V lost 7 bases and J lost 3, with 9 bases in between. This CDR3 is 13 amino acids long. CDR3 sequence reads: CASTVGSNEKLFF. CDR3 nucleotide sequence: TGTGCCAGCACGGTTGGATCTAATGAAAAACTGTTTTTT. The full variable domain, in which reference TRBV7-3 and TRBJ1-4 provide the parts outside the CDR3, is GAGVSQTPSNKVTEKGKYVELRCDPISGHTALYWYRQSLGQGPEFLIYFQGTGAADDSGLPNDRFFAVRPEGSVSTLKIQRTERGDSAVYLCASTVGSNEKLFFGSGTQLSVL.

The chain carries TRBV18 and TRBJ2-1; TRBD1 matches at 9 bases. This CDR3 is 14 amino acids long. Trimming cost V 5 bases and J 7 bases; bases outside gene matches: 6. Looked up from germline, CDR1 is KGHSH and CDR2 is LQKENI. CDR3: CASSVDRGLNEQFF. In DNA, the CDR3 is TGTGCCAGCTCAGTAGACAGGGGGTTAAATGAGCAGTTCTTC.

The chain joins TRBV7-8 to TRBJ2-5, with D perhaps TRBD1 (5 bases). Germline loops: CDR1 SGHVS, CDR2 FQNEAQ. This CDR3 contains 14 residues. The ends were cut back, 4 bases at V and 2 bases at J, with 11 bases in the middle. CDR3 region: CASSSRQKQETQYF. In DNA form, the CDR3 reads TGTGCCAGCAGCTCCAGACAGAAGCAAGAGACCCAGTACTTC.

The rearrangement links TRBV7-8 to TRBJ2-7; a weak D match, TRBD1 (5 bases). Germline CDR1 and CDR2: SGHVS and FQNEAQ. V was shortened by 1 base and J by 1 base, with 17 bases between the two germline ends. This CDR3 is 17 amino acids long. CDR3 sequence reads: CASSLGVSGHDSYEQYF. CDR3 bases: TGTGCCAGCAGCTTAGGAGTCTCAGGACATGATTCCTACGAGCAGTACTTC.

V is TRBV6-1 and J is TRBJ2-3; no clear D gene. This CDR3 is built from 15 residues. With 0 bases removed from V and 6 bases from J, the gap between germline ends came to 13 bases. The germline gives CDR1 MNHNS, CDR2 SASEGT. The DNA of the CDR3 is TGTGCCAGCAGTGAAGCGGGCTATCGGGCGGATACGCAGTATTTT. Translated: CASSEAGYRADTQYF.